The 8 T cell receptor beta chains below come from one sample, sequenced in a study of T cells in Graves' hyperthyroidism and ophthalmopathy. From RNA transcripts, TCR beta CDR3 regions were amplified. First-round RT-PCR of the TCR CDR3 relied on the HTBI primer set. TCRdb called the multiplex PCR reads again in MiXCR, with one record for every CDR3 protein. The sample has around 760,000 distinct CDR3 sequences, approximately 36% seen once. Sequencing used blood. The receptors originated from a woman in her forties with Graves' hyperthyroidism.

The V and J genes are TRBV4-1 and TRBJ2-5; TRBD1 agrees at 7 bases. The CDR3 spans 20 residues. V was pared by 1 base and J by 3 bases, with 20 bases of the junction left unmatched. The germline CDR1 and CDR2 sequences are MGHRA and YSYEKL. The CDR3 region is CASSQVLGTVNATVKETQYF. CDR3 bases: TGCGCCAGCAGCCAAGTTTTGGGGACAGTCAATGCTACGGTGAAAGAGACCCAGTACTTC.

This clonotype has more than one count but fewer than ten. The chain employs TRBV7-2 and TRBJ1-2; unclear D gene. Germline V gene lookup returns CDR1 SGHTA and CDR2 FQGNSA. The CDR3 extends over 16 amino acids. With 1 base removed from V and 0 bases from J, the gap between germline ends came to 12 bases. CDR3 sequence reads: CASSLEMVTANYGYTF. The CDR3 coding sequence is TGTGCCAGCAGCTTAGAAATGGTTACAGCTAACTATGGCTACACCTTC.

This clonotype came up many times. This chain's CDR3 is CASSQQGNQPQHF. The CDR3 region has the DNA TGTGCCAGTAGCCAACAGGGTAATCAGCCCCAGCATTTT. The J gene is TRBJ1-5, the V gene TRBV19; TRBD1 might be the D (6 bases). V lost 6 bases, J lost 4 bases, and 10 bases lay in between. The CDR3 spans 13 residues. CDR1 is LNHDA, CDR2 SQIVND, per germline (reference sequence).

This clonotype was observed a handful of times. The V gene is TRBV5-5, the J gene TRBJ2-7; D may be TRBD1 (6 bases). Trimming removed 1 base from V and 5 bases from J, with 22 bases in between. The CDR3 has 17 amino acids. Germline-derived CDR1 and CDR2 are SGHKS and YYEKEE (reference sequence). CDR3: CASSLLVLERWDNEQYF. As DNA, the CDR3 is TGTGCCAGCAGCTTGTTGGTTCTGGAGAGGTGGGACAACGAGCAGTACTTC.

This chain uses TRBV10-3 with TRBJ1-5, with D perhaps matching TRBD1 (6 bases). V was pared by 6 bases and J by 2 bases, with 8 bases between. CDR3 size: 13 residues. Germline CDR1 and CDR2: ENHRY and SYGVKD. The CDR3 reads CAISSGGNQPQHF. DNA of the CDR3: TGTGCCATCAGCTCAGGGGGCAATCAGCCCCAGCATTTT.

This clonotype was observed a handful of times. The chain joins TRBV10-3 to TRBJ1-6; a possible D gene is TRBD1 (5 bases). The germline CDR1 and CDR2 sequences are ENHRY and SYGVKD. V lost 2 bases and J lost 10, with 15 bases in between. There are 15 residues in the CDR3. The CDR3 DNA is TGTGCCATCAGTGAGAAAGTGGACGGGGGGTCACCCCTCCACTTT. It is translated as CAISEKVDGGSPLHF.

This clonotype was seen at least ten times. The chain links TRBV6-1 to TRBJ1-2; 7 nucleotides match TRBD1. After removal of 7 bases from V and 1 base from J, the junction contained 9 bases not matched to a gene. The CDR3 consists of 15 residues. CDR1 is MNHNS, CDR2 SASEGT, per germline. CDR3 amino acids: CASTLGTVLNYGYTF. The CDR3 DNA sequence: TGTGCCAGCACGCTCGGGACAGTCCTTAACTATGGCTACACCTTC.

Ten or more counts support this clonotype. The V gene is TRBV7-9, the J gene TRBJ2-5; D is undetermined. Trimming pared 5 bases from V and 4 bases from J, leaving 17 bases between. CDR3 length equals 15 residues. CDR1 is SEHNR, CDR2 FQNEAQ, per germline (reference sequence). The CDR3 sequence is CASSRPTRVRETQYF. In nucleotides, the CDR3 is TGTGCCAGCAGCCGCCCGACTCGCGTCCGAGAGACCCAGTACTTC.